This T cell receptor beta chain was profiled in a study of prognosis after radiotherapy for stage I lung cancer. Across the study: Among roughly 7 patients the tumors were squamous cell carcinoma, and among about a dozen they were adenocarcinoma. Subsequent to radiotherapy, distant metastatic disease emerged in four patients (median 7 months), whereas around 16 exhibited no significant progression. Study findings and constraints: Reports indicated that TRBV and TRBJ gene usage differed between patients with and without metastases, including differences in some 10 V and a couple of J genes after SBRT.

From genomic DNA, two-round multiplex PCR was used to amplify TCR beta CDR3. The authors ran first-round PCR with primers specific to each TRBV and TRBJ gene. MiXCR, run by TCRdb on the multiplex PCR reads, gives a single entry per CDR3 protein. The sample records fewer than 15,000 distinct CDR3 sequences, around 48% being singletons. This CDR3 has 14 amino acids. Looked up from germline, CDR1 is DFQATT and CDR2 is SNEGSKA (reference sequence). Points on this clonotype: The antigen is not known. Germline and junction disagree at one end, which may indicate a read error.

The input for sequencing was PBMCs, taken before or after stereotactic body radiation therapy (not recorded which). This sequence was found in a donor over 45 with non-small cell lung cancer. The chain employs TRBV20-1 and TRBJ2-2; the D is unclear. CDR3 region: CSARGPVNTEQLFF. CDR3 in DNA: TGCAGTGCTAGAGGGCCTGTGAACACCGAGCAGCTATTTTTT.